One and the same sample provided the 24 T cell receptor beta chains below, sequenced in a study of human thymus T cells. This table comes from immunoSEQ multiplex PCR, and its TCRdb copy is limited to in-frame clones, with some not included. The data contain some 44,000 clones, roughly 94% of them singletons. Sequencing used blood. The receptors were sampled from a girl under three years old with a congenital heart defect but otherwise immunologically healthy.

This clone was observed once. The chain joins TRBV5-1 to TRBJ2-3; 7 bases line up with TRBD2. CDR1 and CDR2 from the germline V gene are SGHRS and YFSETQ. The CDR3 is made up of 14 amino acids. Trimming at V came to 4 bases and at J to 6 bases, leaving 8 bases not matched to a gene. CDR3 protein: CASSAGTTYDTQYF. DNA for the CDR3: TGCGCCAGCAGCGCCGGGACTACCTACGATACGCAGTATTTT.

V gene TRBV12-5 combines with J gene TRBJ2-7; D possibly corresponds to TRBD1 (6 bases). Per germline, CDR1 LGHNT and CDR2 FRNRAP. This CDR3 contains 15 residues. Trimming took 3 bases from V and 2 from J, leaving 14 bases between them. CDR3: CASGFLTGQTYEQYF. The CDR3 DNA follows: TGTGCTAGTGGTTTCCTGACAGGTCAGACCTACGAGCAGTACTTC.

This clone was seen a single time. The chain recombines TRBV30 with TRBJ2-7; no definite D call. Germline V gene data show CDR1 as GTSNPN and CDR2 as SVGIG (reference sequence). V lost 3 bases and J lost 3, with 9 bases in between. This CDR3 comprises 12 residues. CDR3 DNA: TGTGCCTGGAGCGAGGCGTTCTACGAGCAGTACTTC. This sequence encodes CAWSEAFYEQYF.

This clone has just one count. The V call is TRBV5-4, the J call TRBJ2-5; the match to TRBD2 covers 12 bases. V was clipped by 2 bases and J by 5 bases; unmatched bases: 10. Germline-derived CDR1 and CDR2 are SGHNT and YYREEE (reference sequence). The CDR3 extends over 17 amino acids. CDR3 protein: CASSFPSGRGDEETQYF. In nucleotides, the CDR3 is TGTGCCAGCAGCTTTCCTAGCGGGAGGGGGGACGAGGAGACCCAGTACTTC.

The rearrangement joins TRBV5-6 to TRBJ2-3; perhaps TRBD1 as D (6 bases). Trimming pared 2 bases from V and 2 bases from J, leaving 9 bases between. Per germline, CDR1 SGHDT and CDR2 YYEEEE. The CDR3 extends over 14 amino acids. The CDR3 nucleotides are TGTGCCAGCAGCTTTACAGGGTTCACAGATACGCAGTATTTT. Encoded protein: CASSFTGFTDTQYF.

The chain employs TRBV28 and TRBJ1-1, with TRBD1 identical over 7 bases. J gave up 2 bases and V 4 bases, and 13 bases lay outside the gene matches. The CDR3 spans 17 residues. Germline CDR1 and CDR2: MDHEN and SYDVKM. CDR3 protein: CASSSLRGQAINTEAFF. The CDR3 DNA sequence: TGTGCCAGCAGTTCCTTAAGAGGACAGGCTATCAACACTGAAGCTTTCTTT.

The chain joins TRBV5-4 to TRBJ2-6; 9 nucleotides align to TRBD1. J lost 0 bases, V lost 0 bases, and 4 bases had no gene match. CDR1 is SGHNT and CDR2 is YYREEE in the germline V gene (reference sequence). The CDR3 sequence is 18 residues long. The CDR3 DNA is TGTGCCAGCAGCTTGGGGACAGGGGCGCACTCTGGGGCCAACGTCCTGACTTTC. Encoded protein: CASSLGTGAHSGANVLTF.

The chain carries TRBV7-9 and TRBJ2-1, with 14 positions matching TRBD2. CDR3 length: 18 amino acids. V dropped 4 bases and J dropped 4; count of bases not matched to a gene: 9. Germline V CDR1 and CDR2: SEHNR, FQNEAQ (reference sequence). The CDR3 coding sequence is TGTGCCAGCAGCTACCCCCGACTAGCGGGAGGGGGATACAATGAGCAGTTCTTC. It specifies CASSYPRLAGGGYNEQFF.

This clone was seen a few times. The chain is built from TRBV9 and TRBJ1-1, with D possibly TRBD1 on 5 matching bases. Per the germline V gene, CDR1 is SGDLS and CDR2 is YYNGEE. The CDR3 totals 13 residues. The ends were cut back, 0 bases at V and 6 bases at J, with 9 bases in the middle. Here the CDR3 DNA reads TGTGCCAGCAGCGTAGGGGGGGACGCTGAAGCTTTCTTT. Amino acids: CASSVGGDAEAFF.

The rearrangement uses TRBV6-5 and TRBJ1-1; tentatively, D is TRBD1 (5 bases). The CDR3 spans 16 residues. Trimming removed 4 bases from V and 1 base from J, with 16 bases in between. Germline V CDR1 and CDR2: MNHEY, SVGAGI. The CDR3 loop is CASSSTGYRGNTEAFF. The CDR3 coding sequence is TGTGCCAGCAGTTCAACAGGTTATAGGGGGAACACTGAAGCTTTCTTT.

This chain connects TRBV5-4 to TRBJ2-7, with 12 bases aligning to TRBD2. The germline V gene has CDR1 SGHNT and CDR2 YYREEE (reference sequence). V shed 3 bases and J 3 bases; nucleotides not matched to a gene: 4. The CDR3 runs 15 residues. This chain's CDR3 is CASSSPGLAGYEQYF. The CDR3 DNA reads as TGTGCCAGCAGCTCCCCGGGACTAGCGGGCTACGAGCAGTACTTC.

The chain is built from TRBV28 and TRBJ2-4, with TRBD1 as a possible D gene (7 bases). This CDR3 contains 14 residues. Germline assignment: CDR1 MDHEN and CDR2 SYDVKM. The V and J ends lost 7 bases and 2 bases respectively, with 12 bases between them. CDR3 sequence: CASTQGGTKNIQYF. The CDR3 nucleotides are TGTGCCAGCACCCAGGGGGGTACCAAAAACATTCAGTACTTC.

The chain has TRBV10-3 and TRBJ2-7; D remains ambiguous. This CDR3 has 15 residues. Trimming took 4 bases from V and 0 from J, leaving 13 bases between them. CDR1 and CDR2 (germline): ENHRY, SYGVKD. CDR3: CAISGRYGSSYEQYF. The CDR3 DNA follows: TGTGCCATCAGTGGACGCTACGGAAGCTCCTACGAGCAGTACTTC.

The V call is TRBV5-1, the J call TRBJ2-1; D possibly uses TRBD1 or TRBD2 (7 bases each). Germline assignment: CDR1 SGHRS and CDR2 YFSETQ. The CDR3 consists of 13 residues. Trimming cost V 0 bases and J 14 bases, with 15 bases left between them. CDR3 in amino acids: CASSLEMAGGEFF. In nucleotides, the CDR3 is TGCGCCAGCAGCTTGGAAATGGCAGGGGGGGAGTTCTTC.

The V call is TRBV20-1, the J call TRBJ2-7; unclear D gene. This CDR3 is 11 amino acids long. The germline CDR1 and CDR2 sequences are DFQATT and SNEGSKA (reference sequence). Trimming pared 5 bases from V and 4 bases from J, leaving 9 bases between. CDR3 sequence reads: CSAYKVYEQYF. Written as DNA, the CDR3 is TGCAGTGCTTACAAAGTTTACGAGCAGTACTTC.

This chain uses TRBV2 with TRBJ2-7; TRBD1 matches 8 bases. V was clipped by 7 bases and J by 9 bases; unmatched bases: 14. The CDR3 is made up of 14 amino acids. Germline CDR1 and CDR2: SNHLY and FYNNEI. The chain's CDR3 is CASTRGRQGQVQYF. The CDR3 DNA reads as TGTGCCAGCACCAGGGGACGACAGGGGCAGGTGCAGTACTTC.

The rearrangement joins TRBV5-6 to TRBJ1-5; no clear D gene. Germline loops: CDR1 SGHDT, CDR2 YYEEEE. Deletions cut 0 bases from V and 7 bases from J, with 5 bases between. This CDR3 is 12 amino acids long. CDR3 bases: TGTGCCAGCAGCTTGGTCGGCCAGCCCCAGCATTTT. Protein: CASSLVGQPQHF.

The chain joins TRBV7-6 to TRBJ2-3; D perhaps matches TRBD1 (5 bases). Germline loops: CDR1 SGHVS, CDR2 FNYEAQ. This CDR3 has 19 residues. Trimming cost V 1 base and J 2 bases, with 22 bases left between them. CDR3 coding DNA: TGTGCCAGCAGCTTAGGGGTAAAGGGCCCCCAGGGATTCACAGATACGCAGTATTTT. Translation gives CASSLGVKGPQGFTDTQYF.

J is TRBJ2-7 and V is TRBV28, with 8 bases fitting TRBD2. The V and J ends lost 3 bases and 4 bases, in that order; junction bases with no gene match: 8. The CDR3 runs 15 residues. The germline CDR1 and CDR2 sequences are MDHEN and SYDVKM. In DNA form, the CDR3 reads TGTGCCAGCAGTTTTCGGGGACTAGGGGGTTACGAGCAGTACTTC. Translated, it gives CASSFRGLGGYEQYF.

This chain connects TRBV19 to TRBJ2-1; either TRBD1 or TRBD2 may supply D (5 bases each). Germline CDR1 LNHDA, CDR2 SQIVND (reference sequence). Deletions cut 8 bases from V and 6 bases from J, with 26 bases between. The CDR3 length is 17 residues. The CDR3 nucleotides are TGTGCCAGTCGGTCGAGCGGAACGTCCCAAAGGGGCAATGAGCAGTTCTTC. Translated, it gives CASRSSGTSQRGNEQFF. The whole variable domain, remainder taken from reference TRBV19 and TRBJ2-1, is DGGITQSPKYLFRKEGQNVTLSCEQNLNHDAMYWYRQDPGQGLRLIYYSQIVNDFQKGDIAEGYSVSREKKESFPLTVTSAQKNPTAFYLCASRSSGTSQRGNEQFFGPGTRLTVL.

This clone was seen only once. The chain employs TRBV7-6 and TRBJ2-2, with a tentative D call TRBD2 (5 bases). The germline V gene has CDR1 SGHVS and CDR2 FNYEAQ. The CDR3 is 15 residues long. V lost 5 bases to trimming and J lost 5 bases, with 15 bases between them. This chain's CDR3 is CASSLVGLRTGELFF. CDR3 in DNA: TGTGCCAGCAGCCTCGTAGGACTTCGGACCGGGGAGCTGTTTTTT. The full variable domain, in which reference TRBV7-6 and TRBJ2-2 provide the parts outside the CDR3, is GAGVSQSPRYKVTKRGQDVALRCDPISGHVSLYWYRQALGQGPEFLTYFNYEAQQDKSGLPNDRFSAERPEGSISTLTIQRTEQRDSAMYRCASSLVGLRTGELFFGEGSRLTVL.

V and J are TRBV28 and TRBJ2-7, with 13 bases that match TRBD2. J gave up 5 bases and V 6 bases, and 1 base lay outside the gene matches. This CDR3 region has 13 residues. Germline loops: CDR1 MDHEN, CDR2 SYDVKM. The CDR3: CASRLAGGNEQYF. CDR3 sequence (DNA): TGTGCCAGCAGACTAGCGGGAGGGAACGAGCAGTACTTC.

V usage is TRBV27 and J usage is TRBJ2-3, with D hard to call. V was trimmed by 4 bases and J by 3 bases, leaving 11 bases between them. In germline, CDR1 is MNHEY, CDR2 SMNVEV (reference sequence). The CDR3 is 14 amino acids. The CDR3 sequence is CASSSRKRTDTQYF. The CDR3 DNA sequence: TGTGCCAGCAGTTCGAGAAAACGGACAGATACGCAGTATTTT.

The chain combines TRBV7-8 with TRBJ2-3, with TRBD2 identical over 15 bases. The CDR3 totals 19 residues. Germline V lookup: CDR1 SGHVS, CDR2 FQNEAQ. The junction had 10 bases not matched to a gene; V was cut back by 5 bases and J by 1 base. The chain's CDR3 is CASSPSGLAGGPGTDTQYF. In nucleotides, the CDR3 is TGTGCCAGCAGCCCTTCCGGACTAGCGGGAGGGCCGGGCACAGATACGCAGTATTTT.